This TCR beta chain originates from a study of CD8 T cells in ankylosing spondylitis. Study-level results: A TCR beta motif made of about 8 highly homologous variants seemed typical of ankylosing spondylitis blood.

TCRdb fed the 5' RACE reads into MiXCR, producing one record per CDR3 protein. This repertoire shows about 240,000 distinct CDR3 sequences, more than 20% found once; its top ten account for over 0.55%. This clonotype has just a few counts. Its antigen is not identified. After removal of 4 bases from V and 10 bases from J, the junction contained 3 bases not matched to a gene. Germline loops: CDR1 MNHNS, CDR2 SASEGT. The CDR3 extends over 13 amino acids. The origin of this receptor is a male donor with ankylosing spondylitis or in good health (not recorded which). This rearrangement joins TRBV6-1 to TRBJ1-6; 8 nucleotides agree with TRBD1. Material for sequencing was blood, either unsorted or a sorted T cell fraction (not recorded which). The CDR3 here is CASSADRDSPLHF. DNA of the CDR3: TGTGCCAGCAGTGCGGACAGGGACTCACCCCTCCACTTT.